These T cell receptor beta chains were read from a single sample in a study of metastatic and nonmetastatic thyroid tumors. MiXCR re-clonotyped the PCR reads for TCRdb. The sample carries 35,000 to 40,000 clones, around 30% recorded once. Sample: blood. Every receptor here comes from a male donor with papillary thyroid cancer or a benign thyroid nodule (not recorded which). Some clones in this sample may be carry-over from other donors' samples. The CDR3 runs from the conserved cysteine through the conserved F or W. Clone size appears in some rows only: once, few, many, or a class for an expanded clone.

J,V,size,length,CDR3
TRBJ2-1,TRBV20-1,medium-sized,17,CSARALGPPLPGNEQFF
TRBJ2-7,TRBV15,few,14,CATSRDRASYEQYF
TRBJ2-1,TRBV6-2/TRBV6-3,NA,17,CASSRLAGGSSYNEQFF
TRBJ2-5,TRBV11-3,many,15,CASSPGFSGRQTQYF
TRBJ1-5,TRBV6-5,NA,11,CASSYPKGPHF
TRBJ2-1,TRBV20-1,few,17,CSARDLRAGSIEGEQFF
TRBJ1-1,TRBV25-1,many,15,CASSSAISGNTEAFF
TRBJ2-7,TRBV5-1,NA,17,CASSLRAGQGELYEQYF
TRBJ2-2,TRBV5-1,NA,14,CASMAGGLYGELFF
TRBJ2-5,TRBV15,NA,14,CATSRDRGQETQYF
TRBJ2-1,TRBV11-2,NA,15,CASSLEVAGFGEQFF
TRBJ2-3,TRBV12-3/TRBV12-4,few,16,CASSPVVAGLIRAQYF
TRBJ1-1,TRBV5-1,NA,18,CASSKGLRWDPMNTEAFF
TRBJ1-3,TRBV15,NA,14,CATSLDRGRNTIYF
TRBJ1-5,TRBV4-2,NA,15,CASSQDGQINQPQHF